These T cell receptor beta chains were read from a single sample in a study of control samples from healthy donors and cancer patients. Some clones are missing from TCRdb's copy, which holds only in-frame ones; the method was immunoSEQ multiplex PCR. The repertoire consists of about 270,000 clones, with roughly 82% occurring once and the leading ten covering about 14%. Material: PBMCs. The receptors were gathered from a woman aged 60-75 years with lung cancer. CDR3s include the opening cysteine and the closing phenylalanine or tryptophan. D genes are given only for firm matches. For some rows the clone size is stated as once, few or many, or as a class when expanded; others skip it.

J: TRBJ1-1
size: .
V: TRBV6-6
D: .
DNA: TGTGCCAGCAGTTCGACAGGGAACACTGAAGCTTTCTTT
CDR3: CASSSTGNTEAFF

J: TRBJ1-4
size: .
V: TRBV5-4
D: .
DNA: TGTGCCAGCAGCCTTTCACGGAGTAGGGAAAAACTGTTTTTT
CDR3: CASSLSRSREKLFF

J: TRBJ2-3
size: .
V: TRBV7-3
D: .
DNA: TGTGCCAGCAGCCAACTACCGGGCGCCGGGGGAGGCACAGATACGCAGTATTTT
CDR3: CASSQLPGAGGGTDTQYF

J: TRBJ1-1
size: .
V: TRBV27
D: .
DNA: TGTGCCAGCATTCCCACGGCGGGGCGGCGTCGTGAAGCTTTCTTT
CDR3: CASIPTAGRRREAFF

J: TRBJ1-5
size: .
V: TRBV4-2
D: .
DNA: TGTGCCAGCAGCCAAGATCCGGGTGGGAATCAGCCCCAGCATTTT
CDR3: CASSQDPGGNQPQHF

J: TRBJ2-7
size: .
V: TRBV4-1
D: TRBD1
DNA: TGCGCCAGCAGCCAAGTCGGAAGGACAGGGAACTACGAGCAGTACTTC
CDR3: CASSQVGRTGNYEQYF

J: TRBJ1-5
size: .
V: TRBV30
D: TRBD1
DNA: TGTGCCTGGAGTGTGCAGGGGGCCGGAAATCAGCCCCAGCATTTT
CDR3: CAWSVQGAGNQPQHF

J: TRBJ1-3
size: .
V: TRBV2
D: .
DNA: TGTGCCAGCGGAACAGGCCTCTCTGGAAACACCATATATTTT
CDR3: CASGTGLSGNTIYF

J: TRBJ2-7
size: .
V: TRBV11-2
D: TRBD1
DNA: TGTGCCAGCAGCTTTCAAGGACAGGGGGACGGAATAGAGTACTTC
CDR3: CASSFQGQGDGIEYF

J: TRBJ2-7
size: .
V: TRBV2
D: .
DNA: TGTGCCAGCAAGACGGATTGGAGCTCCTACGAGCAGTACTTC
CDR3: CASKTDWSSYEQYF

J: TRBJ2-5
size: .
V: TRBV24-1
D: TRBD1
DNA: TGTGCCACCAGTGATTCGGGCAGGGGGTCCGGAGAGACCCAGTACTTC
CDR3: CATSDSGRGSGETQYF

J: TRBJ2-1
size: .
V: TRBV11-3
D: .
DNA: TGTGCCAGCAGCCGGGGAGGGGGCAGGAATGAGCAGTTCTTC
CDR3: CASSRGGGRNEQFF

J: TRBJ2-1
size: .
V: TRBV15
D: .
DNA: TGTGCCACCAGCAGGGGGAGGACAGCGTACAATGAGCAGTTCTTC
CDR3: CATSRGRTAYNEQFF

J: TRBJ1-2
size: .
V: TRBV20-1
D: .
DNA: TGCAGTGCGGACAGTAACTATGGCTACACCTTC
CDR3: CSADSNYGYTF

J: TRBJ2-1
size: .
V: TRBV18
D: .
DNA: TGTGCCAGCTCACCACCACTGTCTGGCTACAATGAGCAGTTCTTC
CDR3: CASSPPLSGYNEQFF

J: TRBJ2-2
size: .
V: TRBV5-1
D: TRBD2
DNA: TGCGCCAGCAGCGCCAGACTAGCGGGGAACACCGGGGAGCTGTTTTTT
CDR3: CASSARLAGNTGELFF

J: TRBJ2-7
size: few
V: TRBV19
D: .
DNA: TGTGCCAGTAGTATTCTTACCGGAGAGCAGTACTTC
CDR3: CASSILTGEQYF

J: TRBJ2-6
size: once
V: TRBV10-2
D: .
DNA: TGCGCCAGCAGCGCGGACCGTCCAAGCTCTGGTGCCAACGTCCTGACTTTC
CDR3: CASSADRPSSGANVLTF

J: TRBJ1-5
size: .
V: TRBV5-1
D: .
DNA: TGCGCCAGCAGCTGGTTTGGGGACAGCAATCAGCCCCAGCATTTT
CDR3: CASSWFGDSNQPQHF

J: TRBJ1-1
size: .
V: TRBV5-1
D: .
DNA: TGCGCCAGCAGCTTGAACAGGATACACACTGAAGCTTTCTTT
CDR3: CASSLNRIHTEAFF

J: TRBJ2-1
size: .
V: TRBV13
D: TRBD1
DNA: TGTGCCAGCAGCTTAGACAGGGGACCCTACAATGAGCAGTTCTTC
CDR3: CASSLDRGPYNEQFF

J: TRBJ1-3
size: .
V: TRBV11-1
D: .
DNA: TGTGCCAGCAGCCCTGACAGGCCCGACTCTGGAAACACCATATATTTT
CDR3: CASSPDRPDSGNTIYF

J: TRBJ2-1
size: .
V: TRBV5-5
D: .
DNA: TGTGCCAGCAGCGGGGGGCAGGGGACCTACAATGAGCAGTTCTTC
CDR3: CASSGGQGTYNEQFF

J: TRBJ2-1
size: .
V: TRBV2
D: TRBD2
DNA: TGTGCCAGCAGTGAAAGGGGAGCGGGAGGAGGCAATGAGCAGTTCTTC
CDR3: CASSERGAGGGNEQFF

J: TRBJ1-5
size: .
V: TRBV7-9
D: TRBD1
DNA: TGTGCCAGCAGCTCGGACAGGACTGCGTCGCCCCAGCATTTT
CDR3: CASSSDRTASPQHF

J: TRBJ2-7
size: .
V: TRBV7-6
D: TRBD1
DNA: TGTGCCAGCAGCCCGGACAGGGGGATCGAGCAGTACTTC
CDR3: CASSPDRGIEQYF

J: TRBJ2-3
size: .
V: TRBV19
D: .
DNA: TGTGCCAGTAGTATCATGGGGCTGGCGGATACGCAGTATTTT
CDR3: CASSIMGLADTQYF

J: TRBJ2-2
size: .
V: TRBV7-8
D: .
DNA: TGTGCCAGCAGCTTAAGGGGTGTCTCGGCCGGGGAGCTGTTTTTT
CDR3: CASSLRGVSAGELFF

J: TRBJ2-6
size: few
V: TRBV15
D: .
DNA: TGTGCCACCAGTAATGGGGGGACTGGGGCCAACGTCCTGACTTTC
CDR3: CATSNGGTGANVLTF

J: TRBJ1-1
size: .
V: TRBV18
D: .
DNA: TGTGCCAGCTCACCAAGGAACACTGAAGCTTTCTTT
CDR3: CASSPRNTEAFF

J: TRBJ2-7
size: .
V: TRBV5-4
D: .
DNA: TGTGCCAGCAGCTTGGAGGCAGCAGCCTACGAGCAGTACTTC
CDR3: CASSLEAAAYEQYF

J: TRBJ1-2
size: .
V: TRBV11-2
D: .
DNA: TGTGCCAGCAGCGCCGGGGCCAGGTATGGCTACACCTTC
CDR3: CASSAGARYGYTF

J: TRBJ2-2
size: once
V: TRBV6-5
D: .
DNA: TGTGCCAGCAGTTGGGTTGCCGGGGAGCTGTTTTTT
CDR3: CASSWVAGELFF

J: TRBJ2-5
size: .
V: TRBV28
D: TRBD1
DNA: TGTGCCAGCAGTTGGCCGGGACAGGGGGCTAATTACCAAGAGACCCAGTACTTC
CDR3: CASSWPGQGANYQETQYF

J: TRBJ2-2
size: .
V: TRBV5-1
D: TRBD1
DNA: TGCGCCAGCAGCGGGGTACAGGGGGGACCCGGGGAGCTGTTTTTT
CDR3: CASSGVQGGPGELFF

J: TRBJ1-2
size: .
V: TRBV7-9
D: .
DNA: TGTGCCAGCAGCTCGACTCCGGGCGGGGGCGGCTACACCTTC
CDR3: CASSSTPGGGGYTF

J: TRBJ1-2
size: .
V: TRBV9
D: .
DNA: TGTGCCAGCAGCCCACCGGGTCATCAGGGACATGGCTACACCTTC
CDR3: CASSPPGHQGHGYTF

J: TRBJ2-3
size: .
V: TRBV11-2
D: .
DNA: TGTGCCAGCAGTGGGGGACCCCGGGGAGATACGCAGTATTTT
CDR3: CASSGGPRGDTQYF

J: TRBJ2-7
size: .
V: TRBV18
D: .
DNA: TGTGCCAGCTCACCAAGGCCGGCCACTGACTACGAGCAGTACTTC
CDR3: CASSPRPATDYEQYF

J: TRBJ1-2
size: .
V: TRBV5-1
D: TRBD1
DNA: TGCGCCAGCAGCTTCGGGACAGGGAGCCTTCGTGGCTACACCTTC
CDR3: CASSFGTGSLRGYTF

J: TRBJ1-4
size: few
V: TRBV15
D: .
DNA: TGTGCCACCAGACCCTCAATTGCAACTAATGAAAAACTGTTTTTT
CDR3: CATRPSIATNEKLFF

J: TRBJ1-1
size: .
V: TRBV6-1
D: .
DNA: TGTGCCAGCAGTGAGTACAGGGACACTGAAGCTTTCTTT
CDR3: CASSEYRDTEAFF

J: TRBJ2-7
size: .
V: TRBV28
D: .
DNA: TGTGCCAGCAGTTTAACCAGAGCAGGGGAGCAGTACTTC
CDR3: CASSLTRAGEQYF

J: TRBJ1-1
size: .
V: TRBV5-1
D: .
DNA: TGCGCCAGCAGTTGGGTCGAGGGCAGGCTAGACACTGAAGCTTTCTTT
CDR3: CASSWVEGRLDTEAFF

J: TRBJ1-6
size: .
V: TRBV5-1
D: TRBD1
DNA: TGCGCCAGCAGCGGACAGGGGTTCGGAAATTCACCCCTCCACTTT
CDR3: CASSGQGFGNSPLHF

J: TRBJ2-7
size: .
V: TRBV28
D: .
DNA: TGTGCCAGCAGTCAACGGGCCCTACTCTCCTACGAGCAGTACTTC
CDR3: CASSQRALLSYEQYF

J: TRBJ2-2
size: .
V: TRBV5-1
D: TRBD2
DNA: TGCGCCAGCAGTCCTGGAGGAGCGGGACTAGGCACCGGGGAGCTGTTTTTT
CDR3: CASSPGGAGLGTGELFF

J: TRBJ2-1
size: .
V: TRBV9
D: TRBD1
DNA: TGTGCCAGCAGCCTCTCCGGAGGACAGGGTTACAATGAGCAGTTCTTC
CDR3: CASSLSGGQGYNEQFF

J: TRBJ1-6
size: .
V: TRBV6-6
D: TRBD1
DNA: TGTGCCAGCAGTCGCGGACAGGAGTATTCACCCCTCCACTTT
CDR3: CASSRGQEYSPLHF

J: TRBJ1-4
size: .
V: TRBV19
D: .
DNA: TGTGCCAGTAGTCCCCCCGGTGCAACTAATGAAAAACTGTTTTTT
CDR3: CASSPPGATNEKLFF

J: TRBJ2-5
size: .
V: TRBV18
D: .
DNA: TGTGCCAGCTCACCCCCCGCGGCGGGGGCCCAAGAGACCCAGTACTTC
CDR3: CASSPPAAGAQETQYF

J: TRBJ2-1
size: .
V: TRBV19
D: .
DNA: TGTGCCAGTATGGAGGGGGGAATTCACAATGAGCAGTTCTTC
CDR3: CASMEGGIHNEQFF

J: TRBJ1-1
size: few
V: TRBV7-9
D: .
DNA: TGTGCCAGCAGCTTAGGCCGGGTTATGAACACTGAAGCTTTCTTT
CDR3: CASSLGRVMNTEAFF

J: TRBJ2-7
size: .
V: TRBV28
D: .
DNA: TGTGCCAGCAGTTTGATGGGGGAGGTGTACGAGCAGTACTTC
CDR3: CASSLMGEVYEQYF

J: TRBJ2-3
size: many
V: TRBV9
D: .
DNA: TGTGCCAGCAGCGACGGGACTTTGCTCACAGATACGCAGTATTTT
CDR3: CASSDGTLLTDTQYF